These T cell receptor beta chains were read from a single sample in a study of T-cell memory formation after mild COVID-19. TCRdb processed the 5' RACE reads anew with MiXCR; each CDR3 protein has one entry. The data hold about 290,000 distinct CDR3 sequences, with more than 15% observed a single time. Sample: PBMCs or a T cell subset sorted from them (not recorded which). The receptors stem from a man between 18 and 35 years old who had mild COVID-19 (a few samples of this study predate the infection). Cell type and time point are not known. Each CDR3 is given with its conserved first and last residue. The D gene is left open where the match is weak. Rows give clone size only sometimes, using once, few, many, or a class for an expanded clone.

>TRBD1|NA|TRBJ2-7|TRBV7-6
CASSSTPGGYEQYF
TGTGCCAGCAGCTCCACGCCAGGGGGCTACGAGCAGTACTTC
>NA|NA|TRBJ1-2|TRBV7-9
CASSLDRTPANYGYTF
TGTGCCAGCAGCTTAGACAGGACCCCAGCTAACTATGGCTACACCTTC
>NA|NA|TRBJ1-1|TRBV18
CASSRESGDGFF
TGTGCCAGCTCACGGGAGTCAGGGGACGGTTTCTTT
>NA|NA|TRBJ1-2|TRBV5-1
CASSPRDGLYGYTF
TGCGCCAGCAGCCCGAGGGACGGCCTCTATGGCTACACCTTC
>NA|NA|TRBJ2-2|TRBV7-9
CASSSRQGGAGELFF
TGTGCCAGCAGCTCCCGACAGGGAGGGGCCGGGGAGCTGTTTTTT
>TRBD2|NA|TRBJ2-3|TRBV3-1
CASSQEKRGGTDTQYF
TGTGCCAGCAGCCAAGAGAAGCGGGGGGGCACAGATACGCAGTATTTT
>NA|NA|TRBJ1-4|TRBV29-1
CSVLQAGEKLFF
TGCAGCGTTCTCCAGGCAGGCGAAAAACTGTTTTTT
>NA|few|TRBJ1-4|TRBV27
CASGTIGTATNEKLFF
TGTGCCAGCGGGACAATTGGAACAGCAACTAATGAAAAACTGTTTTTT
>NA|NA|TRBJ2-2|TRBV27
CASTWGQGFTGELFF
TGTGCCAGCACTTGGGGCCAGGGGTTCACCGGGGAGCTGTTTTTT
>NA|NA|TRBJ1-4|TRBV5-1
CASSLVGGGNEKLFF
TGCGCCAGCAGCTTGGTGGGCGGTGGTAATGAAAAACTGTTTTTT
>NA|NA|TRBJ1-1|TRBV20-1
CSARDFLMNTEAFF
TGCAGTGCTAGAGATTTTCTTATGAACACTGAAGCTTTCTTT
>TRBD1|NA|TRBJ1-2|TRBV28
CASSVLTGTGYTF
TGTGCCAGCAGTGTATTGACAGGGACTGGCTACACCTTC
>TRBD1|NA|TRBJ1-5|TRBV6-1
CASRLGAGGLQPQHF
TGTGCCAGCAGGTTGGGAGCAGGGGGTCTTCAGCCCCAGCATTTT
>NA|few|TRBJ2-1|TRBV4-2
CASSQVGMLSYNEQFF
TGTGCCAGCAGCCAAGTGGGGATGCTCTCCTACAATGAGCAGTTCTTC
>NA|NA|TRBJ2-7|TRBV12-3/TRBV12-4
CASSPSRRMGEQYF
TGTGCCAGCAGCCCTAGCCGGCGGATGGGGGAGCAGTACTTC
>TRBD1|NA|TRBJ1-2|TRBV5-1
CASSSAWGTGGNGYTF
TGCGCCAGCAGCTCTGCTTGGGGGACAGGGGGCAATGGCTACACCTTC
>TRBD2|NA|TRBJ2-3|TRBV6-5
CASSYSPTISGALGDTQYF
TGTGCCAGCAGTTACTCTCCGACTATTAGCGGGGCTTTAGGGGATACGCAGTATTTT
>NA|few|TRBJ2-1|TRBV7-2
CASSLNRGGDEQFF
TGTGCCAGCAGCTTAAATCGGGGTGGGGATGAGCAGTTCTTC
>NA|many|TRBJ2-3|TRBV3-1
CASSPFSGYTQYF
TGTGCCAGCAGCCCCTTCTCTGGGTATACGCAGTATTTT
>TRBD2|few|TRBJ2-3|TRBV10-3
CAISEAGTSGLTDTQYF
TGTGCCATCAGTGAGGCCGGGACTAGCGGGCTCACAGATACGCAGTATTTT
>TRBD1|NA|TRBJ2-7|TRBV6-6
CASSSRDRISYEQYF
TGTGCCAGCAGTTCTCGGGACAGGATTTCCTACGAGCAGTACTTC
>NA|many|TRBJ1-5|TRBV3-1
CASSQGRGQPQHF
TGTGCCAGCAGCCAAGGCCGCGGGCAGCCCCAGCATTTT
>NA|few|TRBJ1-2|TRBV12-3/TRBV12-4
CASSRGKALSYGYTF
TGTGCCAGCAGCAGGGGTAAGGCCCTTAGCTATGGCTACACCTTC
>TRBD2|few|TRBJ2-3|TRBV5-1
CASSSGLGLAGPNTQYF
TGCGCCAGCAGCTCGGGGCTCGGGCTAGCGGGGCCAAATACGCAGTATTTT
>TRBD2|NA|TRBJ2-2|TRBV5-1
CASSLSRGSTGELFF
TGCGCCAGCAGCTTATCGCGGGGGAGCACCGGGGAGCTGTTTTTT
>TRBD1|many|TRBJ2-2|TRBV5-1
CASSPGQGGTGELFF
TGCGCCAGCAGTCCGGGACAGGGGGGCACCGGGGAGCTGTTTTTT
>NA|few|TRBJ2-2|TRBV7-9
CASSLVGTVNTGELFF
TGTGCCAGCAGCTTAGTCGGGACCGTGAACACCGGGGAGCTGTTTTTT
>TRBD1|few|TRBJ1-1|TRBV12-3/TRBV12-4
CASSLDRGRREAFF
TGTGCCAGCAGTTTAGATAGGGGGCGGCGGGAAGCTTTCTTT
>NA|NA|TRBJ2-6|TRBV30
CASHSGANVLTF
TGTGCCAGCCACTCTGGGGCCAACGTCCTGACTTTC
>NA|NA|TRBJ2-7|TRBV18
CASSPSLGTRLEQYF
TGTGCCAGCTCACCCTCCCTCGGAACCCGCCTCGAGCAGTACTTC
>NA|NA|TRBJ1-4|TRBV15
CATSGQPSGGEKLFF
TGTGCCACCAGCGGTCAGCCGTCGGGAGGTGAAAAACTGTTTTTT
>TRBD1|few|TRBJ2-7|TRBV7-2
CASRSTGTDAYEQYF
TGTGCCAGCAGGTCTACCGGGACAGACGCCTACGAGCAGTACTTC
>NA|many|TRBJ1-3|TRBV6-6
CASSYLSSGNTIYF
TGTGCCAGCAGTTACTTGAGTTCTGGAAACACCATATATTTT
>NA|many|TRBJ2-3|TRBV7-9
CATTGLGSTDTQYF
TGTGCCACTACAGGGTTGGGTTCCACAGATACGCAGTATTTT
>TRBD1|NA|TRBJ2-6|TRBV7-9
CASDQPGTGGSGANVLTF
TGTGCCAGCGACCAACCCGGGACAGGGGGCTCTGGGGCCAACGTCCTGACTTTC
>NA|few|TRBJ1-1|TRBV6-5
CASSYREGWTEAFF
TGTGCCAGCTCTTACAGGGAAGGTTGGACTGAAGCTTTCTTT
>NA|few|TRBJ2-1|TRBV4-1
CASSQEWQINEQFF
TGCGCCAGCAGCCAAGAGTGGCAGATCAATGAGCAGTTCTTC
>NA|few|TRBJ1-6|TRBV5-1
CASTSGEDHSPLHF
TGCGCCAGCACATCCGGGGAGGACCATTCACCCCTCCACTTT
>NA|few|TRBJ2-5|TRBV5-6
CASSSSPDGTQETQYF
TGTGCCAGCAGCTCCTCGCCGGACGGGACCCAAGAGACCCAGTACTTC
>NA|many|TRBJ1-1|TRBV5-6
CASSSYDTEAFF
TGTGCCAGCAGCTCATATGACACTGAAGCTTTCTTT
>TRBD1|few|TRBJ1-1|TRBV7-9
CASSYPTGGIAEAFF
TGTGCCAGCAGCTACCCGACAGGGGGTATCGCTGAAGCTTTCTTT
>NA|NA|TRBJ2-1|TRBV7-9
CASSDTTGNNEQFF
TGTGCCAGCAGCGACACGACAGGTAACAATGAGCAGTTCTTC
>TRBD1|few|TRBJ2-3|TRBV5-1
CASSPGQDQAQYF
TGCGCCAGCAGCCCCGGACAGGATCAGGCGCAGTATTTT
>NA|many|TRBJ2-5|TRBV27
CASSTNRGGGGKTQYF
TGTGCCAGCAGCACAAACCGAGGCGGGGGCGGCAAGACCCAGTACTTC
>NA|NA|TRBJ1-6|TRBV7-9
CASSADRLSPLHF
TGTGCCAGCAGCGCCGACAGGTTGTCGCCCCTCCACTTT
>TRBD2|NA|TRBJ2-3|TRBV5-4
CASSTPGLARTDTQYF
TGTGCCAGCAGCACTCCGGGACTAGCGAGAACAGATACGCAGTATTTT
>NA|NA|TRBJ2-1|TRBV6-5
CASGLRLYNEQFF
TGTGCCAGCGGCCTCCGATTATACAATGAGCAGTTCTTC
>TRBD1|NA|TRBJ1-2|TRBV5-8
CASSRGQQGYGYTF
TGTGCCAGCAGCCGGGGACAGCAAGGCTATGGCTACACCTTC
>TRBD1|few|TRBJ2-5|TRBV11-2
CASRLGQTVQETQYF
TGTGCCAGCAGATTGGGACAGACCGTACAAGAGACCCAGTACTTC
>TRBD1|NA|TRBJ1-2|TRBV6-6
CASSYSEGALDGYTF
TGTGCCAGCAGTTACTCGGAGGGGGCGTTGGATGGCTACACCTTC
>TRBD2|few|TRBJ2-3|TRBV4-2
CASSQEGLAGDVTDTQYF
TGTGCCAGCAGCCAAGAAGGACTAGCGGGCGACGTCACAGATACGCAGTATTTT
>NA|few|TRBJ2-7|TRBV7-9
CASSPQKDEQYF
TGTGCCAGCAGTCCCCAAAAAGACGAGCAGTACTTC
>TRBD1|few|TRBJ2-1|TRBV10-3
CAITRGQGNEQFF
TGTGCCATCACCCGAGGACAGGGCAATGAGCAGTTCTTC
>NA|NA|TRBJ1-5|TRBV10-3
CAISGEVWTAQHF
TGTGCCATCAGTGGGGAGGTGTGGACAGCCCAGCATTTT